This T cell receptor beta chain derives from a study of control samples from healthy donors and cancer patients. Using immunoSEQ multiplex PCR, the repertoire was profiled, and TCRdb retains in-frame clones only, with some absent. The sample records around 120,000 clones, 88% being singletons. The receptor was derived from an older woman in good health. Material: blood.

For the CDR3, the DNA is TGCAGCGGGACAGGGGCCTACAATGAGCAGTTCTTC. This gives the protein CSGTGAYNEQFF. The chain joins TRBV29-1 to TRBJ2-1; 9 nucleotides line up with TRBD1. Germline CDR1 reads SQVTM; CDR2 reads ANQGSEA. This CDR3 spans 12 amino acids. With V trimmed by 7 bases and J by 2 bases, 0 bases remained unmatched.